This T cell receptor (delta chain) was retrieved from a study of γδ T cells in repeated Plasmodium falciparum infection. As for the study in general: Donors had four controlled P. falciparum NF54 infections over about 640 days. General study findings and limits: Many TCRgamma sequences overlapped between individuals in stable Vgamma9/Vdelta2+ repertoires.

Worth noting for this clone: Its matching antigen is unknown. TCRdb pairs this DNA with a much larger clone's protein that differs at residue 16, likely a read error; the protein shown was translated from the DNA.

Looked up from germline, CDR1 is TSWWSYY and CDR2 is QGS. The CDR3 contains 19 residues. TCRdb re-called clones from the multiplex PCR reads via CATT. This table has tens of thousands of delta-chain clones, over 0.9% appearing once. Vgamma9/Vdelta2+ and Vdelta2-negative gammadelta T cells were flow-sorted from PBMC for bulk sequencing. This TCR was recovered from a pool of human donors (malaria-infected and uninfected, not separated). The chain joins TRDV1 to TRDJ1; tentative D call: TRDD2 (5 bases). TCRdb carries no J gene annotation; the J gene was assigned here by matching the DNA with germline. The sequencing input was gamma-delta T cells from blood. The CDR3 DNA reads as TGTGCTCTTGGGGAATCGGGGCCCCCGGTCGTCCTTCAAACCGATAGACTCATCTTT. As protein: CALGESGPPVVLQTDRLIF.